This T cell receptor beta chain was identified in a study of OX40 agonist ivuxolimab in advanced cancers. V was trimmed by 3 bases and J by 3 bases, leaving 9 bases between them. Looked up from germline, CDR1 is KGHSH and CDR2 is LQKENI. This CDR3 is built from 15 residues. The method was immunoSEQ multiplex PCR; TCRdb's version includes in-frame clones alone and lacks a portion of them. The sample includes about 120,000 clones, approximately 89% of them seen just once. This TCR derives from an adult with an advanced solid tumor such as melanoma, head and neck, liver or kidney cancer. The sequenced sample was CD4+ or CD8+ T cells sorted from blood, obtained in a trial of the OX40 agonist ivuxolimab. The chain is built from TRBV18 and TRBJ2-6; D is perhaps TRBD2 (5 bases). The CDR3 sequence is CASSPSGVGANVLTF. The CDR3 region has the DNA TGTGCCAGCTCACCTTCCGGGGTTGGGGCCAACGTCCTGACTTTC.